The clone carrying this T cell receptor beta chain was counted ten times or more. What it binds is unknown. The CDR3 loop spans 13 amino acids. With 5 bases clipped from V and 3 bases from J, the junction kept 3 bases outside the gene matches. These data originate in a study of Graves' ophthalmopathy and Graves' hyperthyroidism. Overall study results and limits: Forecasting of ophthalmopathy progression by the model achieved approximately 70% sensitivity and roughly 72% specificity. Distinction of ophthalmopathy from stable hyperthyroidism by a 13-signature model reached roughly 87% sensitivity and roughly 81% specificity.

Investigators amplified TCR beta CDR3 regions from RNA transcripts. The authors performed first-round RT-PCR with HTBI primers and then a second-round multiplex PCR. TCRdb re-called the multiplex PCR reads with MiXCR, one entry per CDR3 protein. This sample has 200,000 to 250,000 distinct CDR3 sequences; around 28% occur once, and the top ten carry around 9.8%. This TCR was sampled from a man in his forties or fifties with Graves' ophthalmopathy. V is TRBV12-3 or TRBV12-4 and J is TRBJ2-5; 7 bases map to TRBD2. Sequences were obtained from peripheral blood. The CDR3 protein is CASSRDYKETQYF. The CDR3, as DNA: TGTGCCAGCAGTCGGGACTACAAAGAGACCCAGTACTTC.